A single sample gave rise to the 21 T cell receptor beta chains below, sequenced in a study of blood T cell repertoires in COVID-19. TCRdb keeps only in-frame clones here, not all; method: immunoSEQ multiplex PCR. The sample carries 120,000 or so clones, around 82% recorded once. The sequenced material came from peripheral blood. These receptors all stem from a man aged 25-45 years with COVID-19, enrolled during active disease.

The chain has TRBV30 and TRBJ1-2, with D perhaps TRBD1 (6 bases). Germline V gene lookup returns CDR1 GTSNPN and CDR2 SVGIG (reference sequence). CDR3 length: 12 residues. The V end lost 5 bases, the J end lost 3 bases, and 10 bases lay between the germline ends. The CDR3: CAWAGVDYGYTF. The DNA of the CDR3 is TGTGCCTGGGCAGGGGTGGACTATGGCTACACCTTC.

The CDR3 reads CASTNPGGTSGMNEQFF. The CDR3 DNA follows: TGTGCCAGTACCAACCCGGGGGGGACTAGCGGGATGAATGAGCAGTTCTTC. This chain connects TRBV19 to TRBJ2-1, with 13 bases aligning to TRBD2. The CDR3 extends over 17 amino acids. After removal of 7 bases from V and 7 bases from J, the junction contained 13 bases not matched to a gene. CDR1 and CDR2 from the germline V gene are LNHDA and SQIVND (reference sequence).

J is TRBJ1-2 and V is TRBV6-1, with 9 bases that match TRBD1. CDR3 length: 14 amino acids. The germline V gene has CDR1 MNHNS and CDR2 SASEGT. Unmatched junction bases numbered 7, after V lost 3 bases and J lost 8 bases. This CDR3 reads CASSDQTGGDGYTF. CDR3 in DNA: TGTGCCAGCAGTGACCAGACAGGGGGAGACGGCTACACCTTC.

The chain links TRBV5-4 to TRBJ1-5, with TRBD1 identical over 8 bases. Germline CDR1 SGHNT, CDR2 YYREEE (reference sequence). CDR3 length equals 15 residues. The V segment lost 4 bases and the J segment 2 bases; nucleotides outside the gene matches: 5. The CDR3 loop is CASSDRGGGNQPQHF. The CDR3 bases are TGTGCCAGCAGCGACAGGGGAGGAGGCAATCAGCCCCAGCATTTT.

The rearrangement joins TRBV12-5 to TRBJ1-5; 11 positions agree with TRBD1. The CDR3 loop spans 15 amino acids. Germline V gene sequence: CDR1 LGHNT, CDR2 FRNRAP. J gave up 4 bases and V 5 bases, and 4 bases lay outside the gene matches. CDR3 region: CASGPGQGANQPQHF. The CDR3 DNA is TGTGCTAGTGGTCCAGGACAGGGGGCGAATCAGCCCCAGCATTTT.

A few counts support this clone. As DNA, the CDR3 is TGTGCCAGCAGCCTTCCGCAGCGGGAGCAGTTCTTC. Protein product: CASSLPQREQFF. This chain links TRBV3-1 (or the pseudogene TRBV3-2) with TRBJ2-1; D possibly corresponds to TRBD2 (5 bases). V shed 4 bases and J shed 10 bases, with 11 bases lying between them. CDR1 is LGHDT and CDR2 is YNNKEL in the germline V gene (reference sequence). CDR3 size: 12 residues.

This clone was detected only once. V usage is TRBV28 and J usage is TRBJ2-5; 7 bases are shared with TRBD1. This CDR3 contains 15 residues. J was trimmed by 2 bases and V by 6 bases; bases with no gene match: 9. Germline V CDR1 and CDR2: MDHEN, SYDVKM. CDR3 protein: CASRQPGQWQETQYF. CDR3 DNA: TGTGCCAGCAGGCAGCCGGGACAGTGGCAAGAGACCCAGTACTTC.

The gene calls are TRBV6-4 and TRBJ2-2; 8 nucleotides line up with TRBD2. V lost 3 bases and J lost 7; bases outside the gene matches: 4. There are 14 residues in the CDR3. Germline assignment: CDR1 MRHNA and CDR2 SNTAGT. The CDR3 DNA follows: TGTGCCAGCAGTGAGGGACTAGATGGCGGGGAGCTGTTTTTT. It is translated as CASSEGLDGGELFF.

The CDR3 is CASSQTPSGGKYNEQFF. The DNA of the CDR3 is TGTGCCAGCAGCCAAACCCCTAGCGGGGGGAAGTACAATGAGCAGTTCTTC. The chain links TRBV4-2 to TRBJ2-1; 11 positions agree with TRBD2. The V and J ends lost 2 bases and 4 bases, in that order; junction bases with no gene match: 7. Looked up from germline, CDR1 is LGHNA and CDR2 is YNFKEQ. CDR3 size: 17 residues.

V usage is TRBV2 and J usage is TRBJ1-6; 9 bases match TRBD1. This CDR3 comprises 15 residues. The V gene's germline CDR1 is SNHLY and CDR2 FYNNEI. J was trimmed by 7 bases and V by 3 bases; bases with no gene match: 4. In nucleotides, the CDR3 is TGTGCCAGCAGTGATCAGGGGACAGGGAATTCACCCCTCCACTTT. Its protein is CASSDQGTGNSPLHF.

The V gene is TRBV11-3, the J gene TRBJ2-7, with D possibly being TRBD2 (6 bases). The CDR3 loop spans 15 amino acids. Germline CDR1 is SGHNT and CDR2 is YENEEA. Between the trimmed V and J ends, which lost 3 bases and 5 bases, there was a span of 17 bases. The CDR3 protein is CASSLGGTSSHEQYF. For the CDR3, the DNA is TGTGCCAGCAGCTTGGGGGGAACTAGCTCTCACGAGCAGTACTTC. Filled out from reference TRBV11-3 and TRBJ2-7, the complete variable domain reads EAGVVQSPRYKIIEKKQPVAFWCNPISGHNTLYWYLQNLGQGPELLIRYENEEAVDDSQLPKDRFSAERLKGVDSTLKIQPAELGDSAVYLCASSLGGTSSHEQYFGPGTRLTVT.

The chain combines TRBV24-1 with TRBJ2-2, with TRBD1 matching over 9 bases. CDR1 and CDR2 (germline): KGHDR, SFDVKD. The ends lost 6 bases at V and 5 bases at J; junction bases unmatched: 3. The CDR3 totals 14 residues. The CDR3 sequence is CATSKDRGTGELFF. CDR3 bases: TGTGCCACCAGTAAGGACAGGGGAACCGGGGAGCTGTTTTTT.

The chain has TRBV30 and TRBJ2-1, with 15 bases fitting TRBD2. The CDR3 extends over 17 amino acids. V shed 0 bases, J shed 6 bases, and the junction held 6 bases outside the gene matches. Germline loops: CDR1 GTSNPN, CDR2 SVGIG (reference sequence). CDR3 DNA sequence: TGTGCCTGGAGTGTTGGACTAGCGGGGGGGGTGCTCAATGAGCAGTTCTTC. Its translation: CAWSVGLAGGVLNEQFF. Supplemented by reference TRBV30 and TRBJ2-1, the full variable domain reads SQTIHQWPATLVQPVGSPLSLECTVEGTSNPNLYWYRQAAGRGLQLLFYSVGIGQISSEVPQNLSASRPQDRQFILSSKKLLLSDSGFYLCAWSVGLAGGVLNEQFFGPGTRLTVL.

This chain joins TRBV27 and TRBJ2-1, with TRBD2 matching over 14 bases. V shed 6 bases and J 8 bases; nucleotides not matched to a gene: 6. Germline V lookup: CDR1 MNHEY, CDR2 SMNVEV (reference sequence). This CDR3 has 15 residues. As DNA, the CDR3 is TGTGCCAGCAGCTCGGGACTAGCGGGGGTTGATGAGCAGTTCTTC. Translated, it gives CASSSGLAGVDEQFF.

J is TRBJ1-1 and V is TRBV30; perhaps TRBD1 as D (6 bases). This CDR3 contains 14 residues. Germline V gene data show CDR1 as GTSNPN and CDR2 as SVGIG (reference sequence). The V end lost 4 bases, the J end lost 6 bases, and 18 bases lay between the germline ends. CDR3 nucleotide sequence: TGTGCCTGGATGAAACGGACAGTTTGGTCTGAAGCTTTCTTT. It codes for CAWMKRTVWSEAFF.

Written as DNA, the CDR3 is TGTGCCAGCAGTTTATCGGCAGGGGGCTATGGCTACACCTTC. Protein sequence: CASSLSAGGYGYTF. The rearrangement joins TRBV27 to TRBJ1-2, with 7 positions matching TRBD1. Germline CDR1 and CDR2: MNHEY and SMNVEV (reference sequence). The V gene end was trimmed by 0 bases and the J gene end by 4 bases; junction bases not matched to a gene: 2. This CDR3 spans 14 amino acids.

The chain joins TRBV15 to TRBJ2-5; the D gene is possibly TRBD2 (7 bases). V was clipped by 8 bases and J by 7 bases, with 14 bases between them. Germline-derived CDR1 and CDR2 are LNHNV and YYDKDF (reference sequence). CDR3 length equals 12 residues. The DNA of the CDR3 is TGTGCCACCTCCGAGAGGGGGGGGACCCAGTACTTC. It codes for CATSERGGTQYF.

The chain employs TRBV4-1 and TRBJ2-2; 8 positions match TRBD1. Germline-derived CDR1 and CDR2 are MGHRA and YSYEKL. After removal of 1 base from V and 8 bases from J, the junction contained 6 bases not matched to a gene. This CDR3 contains 15 residues. This chain's CDR3 is CASSQVEWDRGELFF. CDR3 in DNA: TGCGCCAGCAGCCAAGTCGAATGGGACAGGGGGGAGCTGTTTTTT.

V and J are TRBV28 and TRBJ1-1; weak D call: TRBD1 (5 bases). There are 13 residues in the CDR3. Germline V gives CDR1 MDHEN, CDR2 SYDVKM. Trimming stripped 7 bases from V and 6 bases from J, with 15 bases between. Here the CDR3 reads CASIRGRDAEAFF. The DNA for the CDR3 is TGTGCCAGCATAAGGGGTAGGGATGCTGAAGCTTTCTTT.

This chain connects TRBV6-5 to TRBJ1-1; D is perhaps TRBD1 (5 bases). The CDR3 consists of 13 residues. Trimming left V 8 bases short and J 4 bases short, with 14 bases between. From germline, CDR1 is MNHEY and CDR2 SVGAGI. CDR3 DNA: TGTGCCAGCGGAGGGGACGGGGTCACTGAAGCTTTCTTT. Protein: CASGGDGVTEAFF.

This chain links TRBV30 with TRBJ1-1, with a possible D match to TRBD1 (6 bases). Germline CDR1 is GTSNPN and CDR2 is SVGIG (reference sequence). CDR3 size: 14 residues. V was clipped by 3 bases and J by 3 bases, with 14 bases between them. The CDR3 is CAWRRQVSDTEAFF. The CDR3 coding sequence is TGTGCCTGGAGAAGACAGGTCTCGGACACTGAAGCTTTCTTT.